A selection of T cell receptor beta chains follows, all from one sample in a study of beta chain features in type 1 diabetes. Sequenced by immunoSEQ multiplex PCR; TCRdb stores in-frame clones only, minus some. The sample consists of about 360,000 clones, roughly 12% of them appearing once. Material for sequencing was naive CD4+ T cells from blood. The source is a man younger than 35 in good health. Both conserved end residues are trimmed from each CDR3.

V gene: TRBV7-6
J gene: TRBJ1-5
CDR3 protein: ASSSYSGGVNQPQH

V gene: TRBV28
J gene: TRBJ2-7
CDR3 protein: ASSPGTGYGLLYEQY

V gene: TRBV29-1
J gene: TRBJ2-7
CDR3 protein: SVMGQGGPYEQY

V gene: TRBV30
J gene: TRBJ1-3
CDR3 protein: ACGQRVSGNTIY

V gene: TRBV30
J gene: TRBJ2-3
CDR3 protein: AWSVLMDTQY

V gene: TRBV25-1
J gene: TRBJ1-5
CDR3 protein: ASSENPTGRPQH

V gene: TRBV7-2
J gene: TRBJ1-4
CDR3 protein: ASSLISATNEKLF

V gene: TRBV18
J gene: TRBJ1-5
CDR3 protein: ASSPGDQPQH

V gene: TRBV4-1
J gene: TRBJ2-7
CDR3 protein: ASSPREDYEQY

V gene: TRBV7-9
J gene: TRBJ1-2
CDR3 protein: ASSRSSSTNYGYT

V gene: TRBV28
J gene: TRBJ1-3
CDR3 protein: ASSLGTLGNTIY

V gene: TRBV14
J gene: TRBJ2-7
CDR3 protein: ASSRIGLLSYEQY

V gene: TRBV7-2
J gene: TRBJ2-7
CDR3 protein: ASSLWAGGAEQY

V gene: TRBV19
J gene: TRBJ2-2
CDR3 protein: ASGQGSWPGELF

V gene: TRBV28
J gene: TRBJ2-3
CDR3 protein: ASSSQGTDTQY

V gene: TRBV9
J gene: TRBJ2-1
CDR3 protein: ASSVETAGGHPHEQF

V gene: TRBV7-9
J gene: TRBJ1-2
CDR3 protein: ASNPPGRGDYGYT

V gene: TRBV10-3
J gene: TRBJ2-3
CDR3 protein: AISETSTTDTQY

V gene: TRBV27
J gene: TRBJ1-2
CDR3 protein: ASRQGGFFYGYT

V gene: TRBV4-3
J gene: TRBJ2-1
CDR3 protein: ASSQDPGTYNEQF

V gene: TRBV7-8
J gene: TRBJ2-5
CDR3 protein: ASSLLGGGPVLSQETQY

V gene: TRBV10-3
J gene: TRBJ2-1
CDR3 protein: AISGTTGLVDEQF

V gene: TRBV18
J gene: TRBJ1-1
CDR3 protein: ASSRGQKNTEAF

V gene: TRBV9
J gene: TRBJ1-2
CDR3 protein: ASSKSSVNYGYT

V gene: TRBV7-2
J gene: TRBJ1-5
CDR3 protein: ASSLIYRNQPQH